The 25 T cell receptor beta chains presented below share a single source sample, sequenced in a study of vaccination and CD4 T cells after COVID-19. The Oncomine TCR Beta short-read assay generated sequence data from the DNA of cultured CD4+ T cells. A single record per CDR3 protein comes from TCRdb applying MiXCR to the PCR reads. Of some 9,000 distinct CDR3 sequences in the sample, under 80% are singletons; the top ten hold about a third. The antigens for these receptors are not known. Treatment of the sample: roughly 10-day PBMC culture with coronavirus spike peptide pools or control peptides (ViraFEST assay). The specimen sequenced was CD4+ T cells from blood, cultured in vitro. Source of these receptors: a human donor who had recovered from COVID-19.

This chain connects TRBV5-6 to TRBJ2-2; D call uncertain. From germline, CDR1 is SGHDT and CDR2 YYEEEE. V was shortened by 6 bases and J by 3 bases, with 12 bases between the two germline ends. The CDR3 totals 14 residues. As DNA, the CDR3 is TGTGCCAGCATTCGTGGGTTCGACACCGGGGAGCTGTTTTTT. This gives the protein CASIRGFDTGELFF.

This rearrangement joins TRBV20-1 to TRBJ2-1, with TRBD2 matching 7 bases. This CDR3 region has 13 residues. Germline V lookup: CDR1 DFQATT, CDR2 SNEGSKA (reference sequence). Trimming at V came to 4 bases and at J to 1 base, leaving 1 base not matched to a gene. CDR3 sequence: CSATGGSYNEQFF. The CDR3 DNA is TGCAGTGCTACGGGAGGATCCTACAATGAGCAGTTCTTC.

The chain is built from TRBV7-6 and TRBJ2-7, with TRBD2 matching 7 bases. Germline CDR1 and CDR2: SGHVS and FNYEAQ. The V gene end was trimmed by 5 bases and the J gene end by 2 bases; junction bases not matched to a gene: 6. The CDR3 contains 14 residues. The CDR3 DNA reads TGTGCCAGCAGCCCCGGGCGGGAGCCCTACGAGCAGTACTTC. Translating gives CASSPGREPYEQYF.

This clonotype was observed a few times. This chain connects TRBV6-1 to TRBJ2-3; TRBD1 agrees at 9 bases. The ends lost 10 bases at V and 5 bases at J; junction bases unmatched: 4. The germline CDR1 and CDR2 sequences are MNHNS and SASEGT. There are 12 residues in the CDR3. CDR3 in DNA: TGTGCCATACAGGGGGCAGGAGATACGCAGTATTTT. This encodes CAIQGAGDTQYF.

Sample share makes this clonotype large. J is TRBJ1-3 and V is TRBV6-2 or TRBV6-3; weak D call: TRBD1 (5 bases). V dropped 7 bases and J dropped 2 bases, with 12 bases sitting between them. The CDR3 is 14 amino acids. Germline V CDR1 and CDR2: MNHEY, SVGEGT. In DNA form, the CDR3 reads TGTGCCAGCACCCAAGCAGGGACTGGAAACACCATATATTTT. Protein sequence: CASTQAGTGNTIYF.

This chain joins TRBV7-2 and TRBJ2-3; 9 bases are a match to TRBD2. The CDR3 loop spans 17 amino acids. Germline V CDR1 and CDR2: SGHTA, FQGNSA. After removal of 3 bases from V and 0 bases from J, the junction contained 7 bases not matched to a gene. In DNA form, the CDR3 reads TGTGCCAGCAGCTTTAACGGACTAGCGAGTAGCACAGATACGCAGTATTTT. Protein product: CASSFNGLASSTDTQYF.

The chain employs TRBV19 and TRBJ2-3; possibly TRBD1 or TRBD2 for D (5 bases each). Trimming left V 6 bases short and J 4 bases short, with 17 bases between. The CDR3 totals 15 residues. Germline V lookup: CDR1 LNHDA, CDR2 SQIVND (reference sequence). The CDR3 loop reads CASSPGPGTADTQYF. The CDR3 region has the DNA TGTGCCAGTAGCCCGGGACCAGGGACGGCAGATACGCAGTATTTT.

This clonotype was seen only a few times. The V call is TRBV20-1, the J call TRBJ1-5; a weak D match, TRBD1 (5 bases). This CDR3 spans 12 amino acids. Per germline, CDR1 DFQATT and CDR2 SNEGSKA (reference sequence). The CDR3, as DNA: TGCAGCCCAGACAGAATCAATCAGCCCCAGCATTTT. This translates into CSPDRINQPQHF.

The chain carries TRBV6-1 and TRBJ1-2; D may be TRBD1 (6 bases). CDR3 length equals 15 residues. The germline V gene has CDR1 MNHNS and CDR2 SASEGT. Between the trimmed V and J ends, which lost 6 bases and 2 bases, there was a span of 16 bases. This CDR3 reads CASSIFFGQNYGYTF. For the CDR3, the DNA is TGTGCCAGCAGCATCTTTTTTGGACAGAACTATGGCTACACCTTC.

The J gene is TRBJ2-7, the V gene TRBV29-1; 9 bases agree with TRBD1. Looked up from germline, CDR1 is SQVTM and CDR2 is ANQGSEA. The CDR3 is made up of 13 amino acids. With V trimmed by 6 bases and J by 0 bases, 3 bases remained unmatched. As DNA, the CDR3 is TGCAGCGTAGACAGGGGGGGCTCCTACGAGCAGTACTTC. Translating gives CSVDRGGSYEQYF.

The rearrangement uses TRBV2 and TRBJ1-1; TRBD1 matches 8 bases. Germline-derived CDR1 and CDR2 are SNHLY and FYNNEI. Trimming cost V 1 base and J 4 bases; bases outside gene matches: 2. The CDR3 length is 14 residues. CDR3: CASSEGRGPTEAFF. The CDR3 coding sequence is TGTGCCAGCAGTGAAGGCAGGGGGCCCACTGAAGCTTTCTTT.

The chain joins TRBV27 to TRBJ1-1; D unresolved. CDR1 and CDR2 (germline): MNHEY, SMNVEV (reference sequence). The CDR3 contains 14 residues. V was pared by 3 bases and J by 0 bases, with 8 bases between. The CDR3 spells CASSFGDLNTEAFF. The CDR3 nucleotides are TGTGCCAGCAGTTTCGGAGACTTGAACACTGAAGCTTTCTTT.

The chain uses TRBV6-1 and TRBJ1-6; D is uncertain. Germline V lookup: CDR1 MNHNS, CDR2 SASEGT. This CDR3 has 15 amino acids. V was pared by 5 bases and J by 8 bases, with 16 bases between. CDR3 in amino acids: CASSNGRFKDSPLHF. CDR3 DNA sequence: TGTGCCAGCAGTAACGGACGTTTTAAGGATTCACCCCTCCACTTT.

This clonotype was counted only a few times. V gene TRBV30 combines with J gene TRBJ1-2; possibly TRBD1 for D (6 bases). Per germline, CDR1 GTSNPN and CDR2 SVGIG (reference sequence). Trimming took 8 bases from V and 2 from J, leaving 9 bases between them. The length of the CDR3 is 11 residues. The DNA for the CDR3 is TGTGCCGTTGGACAGAACTATGGCTACACCTTC. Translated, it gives CAVGQNYGYTF.

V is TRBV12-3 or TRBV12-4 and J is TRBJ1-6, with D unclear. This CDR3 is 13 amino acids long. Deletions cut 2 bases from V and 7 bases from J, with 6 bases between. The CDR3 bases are TGTGCCAGCAGTTTATTAGAGAATTCACCCCTCCACTTT. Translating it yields CASSLLENSPLHF.

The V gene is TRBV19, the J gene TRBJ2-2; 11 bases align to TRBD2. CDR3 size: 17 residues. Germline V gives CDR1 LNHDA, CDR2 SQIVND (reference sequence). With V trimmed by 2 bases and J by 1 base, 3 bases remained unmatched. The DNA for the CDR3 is TGTGCCAGTAGTATATCCCTAGCGGGAGGGAACACCGGGGAGCTGTTTTTT. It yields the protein CASSISLAGGNTGELFF.

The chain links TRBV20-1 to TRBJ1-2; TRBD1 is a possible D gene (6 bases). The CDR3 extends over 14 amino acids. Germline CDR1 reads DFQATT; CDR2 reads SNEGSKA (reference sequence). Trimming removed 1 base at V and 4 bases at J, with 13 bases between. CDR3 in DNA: TGCAGTGCTAGAGCCGCGGGGGGCACCTATGGCTACACCTTC. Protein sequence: CSARAAGGTYGYTF.

The CDR3 spells CASSYGLSGSKYNEQFF. The CDR3 nucleotides are TGTGCCAGCAGTTACGGGTTGAGCGGGAGTAAGTACAATGAGCAGTTCTTC. This chain joins TRBV6-5 and TRBJ2-1, with 8 bases aligning to TRBD2. The CDR3 runs 17 residues. Germline lookup yields CDR1 MNHEY and CDR2 SVGAGI. V gave up 2 bases and J gave up 4 bases; unmatched junction bases: 10.

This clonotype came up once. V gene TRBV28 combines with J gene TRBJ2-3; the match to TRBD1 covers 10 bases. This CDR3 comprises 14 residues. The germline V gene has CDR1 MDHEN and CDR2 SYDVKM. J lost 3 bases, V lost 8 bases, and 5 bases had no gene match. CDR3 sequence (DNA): TGTGCCAGCCTTGACAGGGGGCTAACAGATACGCAGTATTTT. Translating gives CASLDRGLTDTQYF.

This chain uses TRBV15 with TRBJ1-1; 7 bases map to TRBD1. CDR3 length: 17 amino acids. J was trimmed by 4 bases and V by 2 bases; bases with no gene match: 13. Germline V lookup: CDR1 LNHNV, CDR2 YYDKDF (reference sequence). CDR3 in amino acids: CATSRPQGTLVSTEAFF. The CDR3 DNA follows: TGTGCCACCAGCAGACCACAGGGGACTTTGGTTAGCACTGAAGCTTTCTTT.

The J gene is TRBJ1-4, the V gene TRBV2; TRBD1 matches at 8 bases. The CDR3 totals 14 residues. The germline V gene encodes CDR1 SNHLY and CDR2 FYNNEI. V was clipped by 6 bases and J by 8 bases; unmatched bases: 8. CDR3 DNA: TGTGCCAGCAGGGGGCCCAGGGGGCTAGAAAAACTGTTTTTT. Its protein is CASRGPRGLEKLFF.

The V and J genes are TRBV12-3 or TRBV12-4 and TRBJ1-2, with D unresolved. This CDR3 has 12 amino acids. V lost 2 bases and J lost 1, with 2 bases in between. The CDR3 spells CASSLHNYGYTF. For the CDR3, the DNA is TGTGCCAGCAGTTTACATAACTATGGCTACACCTTC.

The CDR3 coding sequence is TGCGCCAGCAGCTCTGTTTCCGCGAACACCGGGGAGCTGTTTTTT. It codes for CASSSVSANTGELFF. The chain couples TRBV4-3 to TRBJ2-2; unclear D gene. This CDR3 is 15 amino acids long. Per germline, CDR1 LGHNA and CDR2 YSLEER. Trimming cost V 5 bases and J 0 bases, with 10 bases left between them.

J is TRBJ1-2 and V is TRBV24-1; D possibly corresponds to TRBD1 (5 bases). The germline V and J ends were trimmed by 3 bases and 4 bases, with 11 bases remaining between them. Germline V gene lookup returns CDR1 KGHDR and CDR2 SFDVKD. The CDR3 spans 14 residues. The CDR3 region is CATSDGDPPYGYTF. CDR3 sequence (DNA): TGTGCCACCAGTGATGGGGACCCTCCCTATGGCTACACCTTC.

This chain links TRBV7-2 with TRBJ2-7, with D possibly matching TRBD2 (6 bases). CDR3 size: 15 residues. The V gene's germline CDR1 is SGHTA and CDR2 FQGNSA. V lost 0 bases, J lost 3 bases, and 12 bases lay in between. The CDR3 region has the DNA TGTGCCAGCAGCTTAGCAATTAGCGGAGTCTACGAGCAGTACTTC. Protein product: CASSLAISGVYEQYF. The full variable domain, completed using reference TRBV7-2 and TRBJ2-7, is GAGVSQSPSNKVTEKGKDVELRCDPISGHTALYWYRQSLGQGLEFLIYFQGNSAPDKSGLPSDRFSAERTGGSVSTLTIQRTQQEDSAVYLCASSLAISGVYEQYFGPGTRLTVT.